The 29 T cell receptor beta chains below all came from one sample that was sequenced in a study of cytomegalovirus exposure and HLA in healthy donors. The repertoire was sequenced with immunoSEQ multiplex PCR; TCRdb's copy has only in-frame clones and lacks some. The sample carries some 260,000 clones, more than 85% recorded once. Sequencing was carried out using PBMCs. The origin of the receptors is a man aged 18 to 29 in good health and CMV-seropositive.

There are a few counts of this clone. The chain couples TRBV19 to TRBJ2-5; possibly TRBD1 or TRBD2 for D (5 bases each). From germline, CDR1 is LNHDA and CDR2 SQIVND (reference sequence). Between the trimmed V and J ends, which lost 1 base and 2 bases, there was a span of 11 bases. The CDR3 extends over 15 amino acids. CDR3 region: CASSIGQPGQETQYF. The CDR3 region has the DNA TGTGCCAGTAGTATAGGACAGCCGGGGCAAGAGACCCAGTACTTC.

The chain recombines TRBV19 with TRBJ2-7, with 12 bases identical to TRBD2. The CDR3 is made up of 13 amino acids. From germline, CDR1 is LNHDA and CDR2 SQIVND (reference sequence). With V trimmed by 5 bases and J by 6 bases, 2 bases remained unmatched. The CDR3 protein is CASSSLAGGEQYF. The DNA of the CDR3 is TGTGCCAGTAGTTCACTAGCGGGAGGCGAGCAGTACTTC. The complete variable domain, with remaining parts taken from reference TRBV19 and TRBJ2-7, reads DGGITQSPKYLFRKEGQNVTLSCEQNLNHDAMYWYRQDPGQGLRLIYYSQIVNDFQKGDIAEGYSVSREKKESFPLTVTSAQKNPTAFYLCASSSLAGGEQYFGPGTRLTVT.

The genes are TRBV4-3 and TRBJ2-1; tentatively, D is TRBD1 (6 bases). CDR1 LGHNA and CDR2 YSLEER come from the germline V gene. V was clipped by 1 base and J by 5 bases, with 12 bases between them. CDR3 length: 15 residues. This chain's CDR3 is CASSQVPGQHNEQFF. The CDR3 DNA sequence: TGCGCCAGCAGCCAAGTTCCGGGACAACACAATGAGCAGTTCTTC.

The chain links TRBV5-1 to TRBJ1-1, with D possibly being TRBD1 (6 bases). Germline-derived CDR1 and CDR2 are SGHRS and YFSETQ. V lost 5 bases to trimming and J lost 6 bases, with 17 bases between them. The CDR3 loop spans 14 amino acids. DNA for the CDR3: TGCGCCAGCAGTCCCACGGCAGGGGCCCCTGAAGCTTTCTTT. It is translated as CASSPTAGAPEAFF.

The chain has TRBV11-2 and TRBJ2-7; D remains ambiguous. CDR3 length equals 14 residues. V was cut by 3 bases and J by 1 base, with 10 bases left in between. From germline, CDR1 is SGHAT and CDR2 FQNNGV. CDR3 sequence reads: CASSLSTVSYEQYF. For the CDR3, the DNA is TGTGCCAGCAGCTTGTCGACGGTTTCCTACGAGCAGTACTTC.

CDR3 loop: CASRGQGAATEAFF. The CDR3 DNA is TGTGCCAGCAGAGGACAGGGGGCGGCCACTGAAGCTTTCTTT. The chain combines TRBV2 with TRBJ1-1, with TRBD1 matching over 11 bases. V was pared by 6 bases and J by 4 bases, with 4 bases of the junction left unmatched. CDR1 is SNHLY and CDR2 is FYNNEI in the germline V gene. This CDR3 has 14 residues.

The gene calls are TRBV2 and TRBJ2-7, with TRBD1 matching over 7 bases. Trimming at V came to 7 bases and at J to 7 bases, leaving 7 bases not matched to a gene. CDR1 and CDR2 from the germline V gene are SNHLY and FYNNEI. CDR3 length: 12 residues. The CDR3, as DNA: TGTGCCAGCACCCGACAGGGCAGGGAGCAGTACTTC. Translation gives CASTRQGREQYF.

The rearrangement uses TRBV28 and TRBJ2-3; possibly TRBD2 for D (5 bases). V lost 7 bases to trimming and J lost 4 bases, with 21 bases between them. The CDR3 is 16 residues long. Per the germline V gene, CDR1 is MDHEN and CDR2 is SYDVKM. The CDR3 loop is CASKQGFGKQPDTQYF. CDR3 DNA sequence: TGTGCCAGCAAACAAGGGTTCGGGAAACAGCCAGATACGCAGTATTTT.

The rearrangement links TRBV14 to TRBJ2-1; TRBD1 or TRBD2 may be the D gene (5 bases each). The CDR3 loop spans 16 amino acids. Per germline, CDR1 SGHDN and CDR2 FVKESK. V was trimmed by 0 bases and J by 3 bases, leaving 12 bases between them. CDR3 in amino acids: CASSQEGVLNYNEQFF. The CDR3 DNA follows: TGTGCCAGCAGCCAAGAGGGGGTACTGAACTACAATGAGCAGTTCTTC.

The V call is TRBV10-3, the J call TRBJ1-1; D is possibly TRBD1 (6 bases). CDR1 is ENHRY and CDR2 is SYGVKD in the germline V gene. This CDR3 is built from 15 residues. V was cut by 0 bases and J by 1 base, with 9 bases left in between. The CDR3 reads CAISESGAPNTEAFF. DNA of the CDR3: TGTGCCATCAGTGAGTCGGGGGCACCGAACACTGAAGCTTTCTTT.

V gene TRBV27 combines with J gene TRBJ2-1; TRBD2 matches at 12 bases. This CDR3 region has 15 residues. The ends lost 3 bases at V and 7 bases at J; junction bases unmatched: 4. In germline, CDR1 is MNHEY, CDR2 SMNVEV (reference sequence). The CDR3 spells CASSFLAGGPNEQFF. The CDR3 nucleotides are TGTGCCAGCAGTTTCCTAGCGGGAGGGCCGAATGAGCAGTTCTTC.

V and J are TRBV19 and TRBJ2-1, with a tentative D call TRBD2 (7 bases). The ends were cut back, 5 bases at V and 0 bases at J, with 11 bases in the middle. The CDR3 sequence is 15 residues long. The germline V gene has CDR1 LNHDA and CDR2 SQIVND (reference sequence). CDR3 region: CASSEGGGSYNEQFF. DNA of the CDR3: TGTGCCAGTAGTGAGGGAGGGGGCTCCTACAATGAGCAGTTCTTC. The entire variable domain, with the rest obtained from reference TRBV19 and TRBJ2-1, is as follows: DGGITQSPKYLFRKEGQNVTLSCEQNLNHDAMYWYRQDPGQGLRLIYYSQIVNDFQKGDIAEGYSVSREKKESFPLTVTSAQKNPTAFYLCASSEGGGSYNEQFFGPGTRLTVL.

The CDR3 sequence: CASSLDLGLAGELFF. The CDR3, as DNA: TGCGCCAGCAGCTTGGATCTAGGGTTAGCCGGGGAGCTGTTTTTT. The chain joins TRBV5-1 to TRBJ2-2; D is ambiguous. This CDR3 spans 15 amino acids. Germline CDR1 SGHRS, CDR2 YFSETQ. V lost 0 bases, J lost 6 bases, and 12 bases lay in between.

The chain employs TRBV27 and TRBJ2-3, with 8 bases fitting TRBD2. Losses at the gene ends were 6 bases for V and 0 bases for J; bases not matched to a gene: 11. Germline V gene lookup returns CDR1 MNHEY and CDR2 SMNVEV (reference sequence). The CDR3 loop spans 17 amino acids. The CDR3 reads CASSQALLAESTDTQYF. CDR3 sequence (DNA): TGTGCCAGCAGCCAAGCCCTACTAGCGGAGAGCACAGATACGCAGTATTTT.

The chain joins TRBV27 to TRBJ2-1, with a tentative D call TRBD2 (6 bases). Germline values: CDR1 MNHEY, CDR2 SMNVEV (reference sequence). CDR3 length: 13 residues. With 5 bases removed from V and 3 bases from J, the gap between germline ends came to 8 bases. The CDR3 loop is CASSRDFYNEQFF. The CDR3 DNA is TGTGCCAGCAGTCGGGACTTCTACAATGAGCAGTTCTTC.

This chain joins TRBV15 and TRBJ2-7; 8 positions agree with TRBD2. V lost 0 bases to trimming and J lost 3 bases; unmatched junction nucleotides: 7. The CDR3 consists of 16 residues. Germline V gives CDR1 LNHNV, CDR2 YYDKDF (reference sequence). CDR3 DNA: TGTGCCACCAGCAGAGATAGGAGGGGACTAGGCTACGAGCAGTACTTC. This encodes CATSRDRRGLGYEQYF. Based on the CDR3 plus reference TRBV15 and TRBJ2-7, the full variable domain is DAMVIQNPRYQVTQFGKPVTLSCSQTLNHNVMYWYQQKSSQAPKLLFHYYDKDFNNEADTPDNFQSRRPNTSFCFLDIRSPGLGDTAMYLCATSRDRRGLGYEQYFGPGTRLTVT.

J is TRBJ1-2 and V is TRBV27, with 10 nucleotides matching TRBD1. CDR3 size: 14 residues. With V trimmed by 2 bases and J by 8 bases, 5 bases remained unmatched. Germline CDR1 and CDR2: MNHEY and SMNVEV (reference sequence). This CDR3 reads CASSLRQGALGYTF. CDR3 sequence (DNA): TGTGCCAGCAGTTTACGACAGGGGGCCCTAGGCTACACCTTC.

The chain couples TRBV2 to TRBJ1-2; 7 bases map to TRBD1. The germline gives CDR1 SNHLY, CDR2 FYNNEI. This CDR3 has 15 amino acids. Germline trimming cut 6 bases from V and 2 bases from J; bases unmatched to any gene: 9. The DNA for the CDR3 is TGTGCCAGCAGCTCCCGACAGGGCGCCAACTATGGCTACACCTTC. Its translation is CASSSRQGANYGYTF.

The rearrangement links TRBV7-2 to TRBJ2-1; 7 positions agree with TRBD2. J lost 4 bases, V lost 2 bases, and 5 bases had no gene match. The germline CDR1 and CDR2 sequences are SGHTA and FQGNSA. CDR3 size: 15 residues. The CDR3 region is CASSLRREGYNEQFF. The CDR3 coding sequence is TGTGCCAGCAGCTTACGGAGGGAGGGGTACAATGAGCAGTTCTTC.

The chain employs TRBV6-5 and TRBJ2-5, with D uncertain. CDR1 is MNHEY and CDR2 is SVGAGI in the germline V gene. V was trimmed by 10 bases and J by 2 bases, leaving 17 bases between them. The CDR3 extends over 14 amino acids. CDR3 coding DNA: TGTGCCACCAGAACGGGCCGGATTCAAGAGACCCAGTACTTC. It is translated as CATRTGRIQETQYF.

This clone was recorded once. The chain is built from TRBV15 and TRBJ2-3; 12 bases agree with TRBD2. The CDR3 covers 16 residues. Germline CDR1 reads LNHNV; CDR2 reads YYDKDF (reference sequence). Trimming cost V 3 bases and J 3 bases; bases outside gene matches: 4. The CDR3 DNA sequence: TGTGCCACCAGCAGGGCGACTAGCGGGAGAACAGATACGCAGTATTTT. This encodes CATSRATSGRTDTQYF. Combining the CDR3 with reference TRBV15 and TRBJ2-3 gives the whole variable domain DAMVIQNPRYQVTQFGKPVTLSCSQTLNHNVMYWYQQKSSQAPKLLFHYYDKDFNNEADTPDNFQSRRPNTSFCFLDIRSPGLGDTAMYLCATSRATSGRTDTQYFGPGTRLTVL.

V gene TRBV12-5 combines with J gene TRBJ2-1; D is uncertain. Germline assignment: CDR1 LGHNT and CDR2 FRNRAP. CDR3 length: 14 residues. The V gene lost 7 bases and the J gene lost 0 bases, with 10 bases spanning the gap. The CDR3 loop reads CASALSVSYNEQFF. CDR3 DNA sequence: TGTGCTAGTGCCCTGTCCGTCTCCTACAATGAGCAGTTCTTC.

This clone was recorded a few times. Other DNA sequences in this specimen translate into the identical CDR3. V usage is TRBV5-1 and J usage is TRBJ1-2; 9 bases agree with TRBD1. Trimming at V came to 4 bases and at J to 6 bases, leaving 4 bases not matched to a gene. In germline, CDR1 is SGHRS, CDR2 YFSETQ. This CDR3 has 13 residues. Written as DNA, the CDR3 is TGCGCCAGCAGCCTGGGACAGGGCCATGGCTACACCTTC. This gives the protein CASSLGQGHGYTF.

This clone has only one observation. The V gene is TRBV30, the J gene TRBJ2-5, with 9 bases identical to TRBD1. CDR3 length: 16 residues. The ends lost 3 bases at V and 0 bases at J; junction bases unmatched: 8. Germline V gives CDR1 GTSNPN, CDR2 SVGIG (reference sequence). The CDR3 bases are TGTGCCTGGAGGATCCGGGACAGGGAGTACCAAGAGACCCAGTACTTC. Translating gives CAWRIRDREYQETQYF.

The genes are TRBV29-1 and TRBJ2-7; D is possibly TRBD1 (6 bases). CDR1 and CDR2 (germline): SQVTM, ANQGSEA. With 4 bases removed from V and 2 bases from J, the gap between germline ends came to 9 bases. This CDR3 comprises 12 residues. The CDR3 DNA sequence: TGCAGCGTTGTCAAGGGGGCCTACGAGCAGTACTTC. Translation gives CSVVKGAYEQYF.

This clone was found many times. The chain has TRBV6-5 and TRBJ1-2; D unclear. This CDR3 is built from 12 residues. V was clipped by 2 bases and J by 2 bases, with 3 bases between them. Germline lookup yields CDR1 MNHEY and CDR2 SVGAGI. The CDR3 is CASSYANYGYTF. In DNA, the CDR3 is TGTGCCAGCAGTTACGCCAACTATGGCTACACCTTC.

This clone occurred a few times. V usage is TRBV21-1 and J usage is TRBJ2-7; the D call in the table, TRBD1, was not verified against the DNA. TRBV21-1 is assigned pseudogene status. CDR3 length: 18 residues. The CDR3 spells CASSKRPVEGTRSYEQYF. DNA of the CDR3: TGTGCCAGCAGCAAACGGCCAGTTGAAGGGACACGATCCTACGAGCAGTACTTC.

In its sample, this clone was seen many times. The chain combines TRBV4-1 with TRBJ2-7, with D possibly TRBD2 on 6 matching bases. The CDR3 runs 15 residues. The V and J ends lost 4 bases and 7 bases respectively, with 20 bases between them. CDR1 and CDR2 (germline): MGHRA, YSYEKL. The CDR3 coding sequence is TGCGCCAGCAGCCCGGACGGGAGAATGGGGATGGAGCAGTACTTC. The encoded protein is CASSPDGRMGMEQYF.

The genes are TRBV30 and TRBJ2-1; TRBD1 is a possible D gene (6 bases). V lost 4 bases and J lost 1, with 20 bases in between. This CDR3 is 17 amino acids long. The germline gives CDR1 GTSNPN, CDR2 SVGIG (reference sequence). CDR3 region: CAWTRPDSVLSYNEQFF. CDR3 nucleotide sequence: TGTGCCTGGACCCGCCCGGACAGTGTATTGTCCTACAATGAGCAGTTCTTC. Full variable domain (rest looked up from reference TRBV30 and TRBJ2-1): SQTIHQWPATLVQPVGSPLSLECTVEGTSNPNLYWYRQAAGRGLQLLFYSVGIGQISSEVPQNLSASRPQDRQFILSSKKLLLSDSGFYLCAWTRPDSVLSYNEQFFGPGTRLTVL.